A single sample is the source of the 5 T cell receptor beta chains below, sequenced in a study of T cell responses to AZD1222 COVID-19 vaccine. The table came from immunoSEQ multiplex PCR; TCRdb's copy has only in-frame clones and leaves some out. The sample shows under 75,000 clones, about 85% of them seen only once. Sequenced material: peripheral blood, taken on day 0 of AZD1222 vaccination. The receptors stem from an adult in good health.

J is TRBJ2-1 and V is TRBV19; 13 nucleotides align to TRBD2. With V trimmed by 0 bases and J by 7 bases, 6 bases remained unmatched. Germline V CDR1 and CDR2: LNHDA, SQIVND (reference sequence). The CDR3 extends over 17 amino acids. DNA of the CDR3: TGTGCCAGTAGTATAGATGGACTAGCGGGGGCCGGGAATGAGCAGTTCTTC. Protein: CASSIDGLAGAGNEQFF.

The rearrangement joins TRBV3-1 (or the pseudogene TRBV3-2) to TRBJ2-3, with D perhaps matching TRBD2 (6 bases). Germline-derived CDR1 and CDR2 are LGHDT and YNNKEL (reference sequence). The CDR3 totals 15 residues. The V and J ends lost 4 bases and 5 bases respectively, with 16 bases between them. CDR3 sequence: CASSLGLAAVDTQYF. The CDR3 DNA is TGTGCCAGCAGCCTGGGACTGGCAGCGGTAGATACGCAGTATTTT.

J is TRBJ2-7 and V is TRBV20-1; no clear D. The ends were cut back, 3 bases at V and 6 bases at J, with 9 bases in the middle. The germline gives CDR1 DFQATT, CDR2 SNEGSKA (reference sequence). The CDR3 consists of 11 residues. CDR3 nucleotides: TGCAGTGCTAGCATCGGGCCCGAGCAGTACTTC. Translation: CSASIGPEQYF.

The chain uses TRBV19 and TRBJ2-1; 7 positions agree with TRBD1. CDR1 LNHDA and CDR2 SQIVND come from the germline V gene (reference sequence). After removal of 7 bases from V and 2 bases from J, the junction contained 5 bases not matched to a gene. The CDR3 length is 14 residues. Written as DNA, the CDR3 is TGTGCCAGTACCCCGGGACAGACCTACAATGAGCAGTTCTTC. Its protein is CASTPGQTYNEQFF.

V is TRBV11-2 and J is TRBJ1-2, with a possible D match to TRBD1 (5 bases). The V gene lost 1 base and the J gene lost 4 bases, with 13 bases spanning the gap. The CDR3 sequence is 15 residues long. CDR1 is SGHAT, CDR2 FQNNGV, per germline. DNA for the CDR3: TGTGCCAGCAGCTTAGGATTCGGGGCCACCTATGGCTACACCTTC. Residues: CASSLGFGATYGYTF. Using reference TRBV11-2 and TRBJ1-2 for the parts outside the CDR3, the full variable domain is EAGVAQSPRYKIIEKRQSVAFWCNPISGHATLYWYQQILGQGPKLLIQFQNNGVVDDSQLPKDRFSAERLKGVDSTLKIQPAKLEDSAVYLCASSLGFGATYGYTFGSGTRLTVV.